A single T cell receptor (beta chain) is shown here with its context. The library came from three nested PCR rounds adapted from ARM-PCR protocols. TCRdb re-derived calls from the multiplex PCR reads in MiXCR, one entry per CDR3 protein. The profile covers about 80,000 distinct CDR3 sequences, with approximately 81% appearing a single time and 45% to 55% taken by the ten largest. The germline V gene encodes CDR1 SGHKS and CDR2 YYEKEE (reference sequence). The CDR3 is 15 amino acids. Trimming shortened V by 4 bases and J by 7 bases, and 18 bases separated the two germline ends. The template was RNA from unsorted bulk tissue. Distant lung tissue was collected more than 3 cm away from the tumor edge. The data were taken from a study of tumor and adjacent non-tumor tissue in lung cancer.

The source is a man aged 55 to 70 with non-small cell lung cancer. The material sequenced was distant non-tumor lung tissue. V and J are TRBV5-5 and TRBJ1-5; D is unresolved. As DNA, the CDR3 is TGTGCCAGCAGCCCGGTGGGGAGATCCAAACAGCCCCAGCATTTT. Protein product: CASSPVGRSKQPQHF.